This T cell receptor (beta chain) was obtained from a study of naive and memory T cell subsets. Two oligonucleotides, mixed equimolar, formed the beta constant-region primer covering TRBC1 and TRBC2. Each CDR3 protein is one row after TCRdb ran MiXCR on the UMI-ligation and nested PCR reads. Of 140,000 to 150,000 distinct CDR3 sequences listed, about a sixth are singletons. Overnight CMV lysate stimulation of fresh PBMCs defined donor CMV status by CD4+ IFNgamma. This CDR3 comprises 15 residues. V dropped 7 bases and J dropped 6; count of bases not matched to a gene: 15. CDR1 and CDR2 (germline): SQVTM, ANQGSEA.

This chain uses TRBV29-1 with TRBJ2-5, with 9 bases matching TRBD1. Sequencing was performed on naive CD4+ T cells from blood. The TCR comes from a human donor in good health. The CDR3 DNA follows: TGCAGCGCCCTACCGAGACAGGGGGTAGGGCAGACCCAGTACTTC. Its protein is CSALPRQGVGQTQYF.